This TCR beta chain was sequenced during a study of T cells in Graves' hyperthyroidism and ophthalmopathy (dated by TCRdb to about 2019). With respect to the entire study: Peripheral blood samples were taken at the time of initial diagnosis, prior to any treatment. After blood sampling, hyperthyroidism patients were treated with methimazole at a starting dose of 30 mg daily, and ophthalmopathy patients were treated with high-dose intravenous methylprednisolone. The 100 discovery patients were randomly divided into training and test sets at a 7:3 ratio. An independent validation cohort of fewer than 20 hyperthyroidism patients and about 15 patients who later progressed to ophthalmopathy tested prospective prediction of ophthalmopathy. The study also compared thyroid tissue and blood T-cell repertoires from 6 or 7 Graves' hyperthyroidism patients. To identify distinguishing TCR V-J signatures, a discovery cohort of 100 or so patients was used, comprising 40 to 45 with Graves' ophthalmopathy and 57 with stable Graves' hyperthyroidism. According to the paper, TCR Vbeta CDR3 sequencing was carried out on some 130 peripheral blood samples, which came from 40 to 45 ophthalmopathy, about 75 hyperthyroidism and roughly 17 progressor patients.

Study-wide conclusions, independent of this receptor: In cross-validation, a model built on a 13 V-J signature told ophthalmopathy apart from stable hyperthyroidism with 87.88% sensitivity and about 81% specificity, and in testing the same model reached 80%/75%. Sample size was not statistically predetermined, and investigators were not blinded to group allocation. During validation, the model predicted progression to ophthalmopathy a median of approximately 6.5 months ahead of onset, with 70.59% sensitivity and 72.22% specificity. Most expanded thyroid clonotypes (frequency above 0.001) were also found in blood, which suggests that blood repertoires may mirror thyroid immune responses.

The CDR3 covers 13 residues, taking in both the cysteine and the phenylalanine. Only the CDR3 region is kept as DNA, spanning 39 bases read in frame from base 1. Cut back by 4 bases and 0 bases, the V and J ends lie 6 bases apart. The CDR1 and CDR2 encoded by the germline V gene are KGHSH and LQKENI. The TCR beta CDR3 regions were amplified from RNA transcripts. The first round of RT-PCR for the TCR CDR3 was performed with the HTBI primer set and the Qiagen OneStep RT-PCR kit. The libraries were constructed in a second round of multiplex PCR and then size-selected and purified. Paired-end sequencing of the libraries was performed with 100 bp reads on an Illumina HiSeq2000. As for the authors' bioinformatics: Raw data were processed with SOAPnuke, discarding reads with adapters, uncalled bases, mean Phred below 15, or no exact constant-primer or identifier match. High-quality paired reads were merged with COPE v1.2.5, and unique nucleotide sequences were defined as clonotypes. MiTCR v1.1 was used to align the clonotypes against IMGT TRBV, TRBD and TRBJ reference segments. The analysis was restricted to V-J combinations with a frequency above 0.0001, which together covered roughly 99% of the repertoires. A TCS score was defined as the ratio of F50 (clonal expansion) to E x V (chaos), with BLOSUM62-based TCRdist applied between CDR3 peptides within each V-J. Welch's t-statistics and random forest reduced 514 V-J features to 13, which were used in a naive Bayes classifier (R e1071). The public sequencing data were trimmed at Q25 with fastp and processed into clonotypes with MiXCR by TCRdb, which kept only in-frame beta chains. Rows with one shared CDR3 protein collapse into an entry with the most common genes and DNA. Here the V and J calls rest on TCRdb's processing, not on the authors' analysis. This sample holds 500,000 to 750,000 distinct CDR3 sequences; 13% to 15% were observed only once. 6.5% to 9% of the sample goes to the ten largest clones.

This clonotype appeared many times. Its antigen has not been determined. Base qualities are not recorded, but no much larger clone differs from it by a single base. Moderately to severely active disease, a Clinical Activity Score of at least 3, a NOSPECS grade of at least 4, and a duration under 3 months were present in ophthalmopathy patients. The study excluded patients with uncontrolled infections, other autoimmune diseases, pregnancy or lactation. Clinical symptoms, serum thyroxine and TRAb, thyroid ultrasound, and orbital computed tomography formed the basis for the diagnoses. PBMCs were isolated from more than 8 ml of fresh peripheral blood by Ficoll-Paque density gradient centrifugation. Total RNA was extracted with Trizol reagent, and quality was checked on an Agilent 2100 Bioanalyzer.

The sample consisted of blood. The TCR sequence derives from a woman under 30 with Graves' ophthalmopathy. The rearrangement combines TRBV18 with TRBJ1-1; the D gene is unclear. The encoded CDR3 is CASSRPVNTEAFF. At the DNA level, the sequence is TGTGCCAGCTCACGACCAGTGAACACTGAAGCTTTCTTT.